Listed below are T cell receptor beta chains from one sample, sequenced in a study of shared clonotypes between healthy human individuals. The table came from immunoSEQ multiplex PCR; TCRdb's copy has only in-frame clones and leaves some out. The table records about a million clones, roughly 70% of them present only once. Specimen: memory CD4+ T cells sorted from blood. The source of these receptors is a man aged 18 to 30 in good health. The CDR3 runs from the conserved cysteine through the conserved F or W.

CDR3 protein: CASSPREGILTEAFF
V gene: TRBV18

CDR3 protein: CASSPMASGYF
V gene: TRBV28

CDR3 protein: CASSLEGRGKETQYF
V gene: TRBV5-8

CDR3 protein: CASSETSAGANVLTF
V gene: TRBV7-2

CDR3 protein: CASSPTGLFPREQYF
V gene: TRBV5-1

CDR3 protein: CASSLESRPTNEKLFF
V gene: TRBV5-6

CDR3 protein: CATRENTGELFF
V gene: TRBV6-6

CDR3 protein: CASSKVAGGVDEQFF
V gene: TRBV21-1

CDR3 protein: CASNPFAGGTGSENTIYF
V gene: TRBV28

CDR3 protein: CASSLQPTNYGYTF
V gene: TRBV5-1

CDR3 protein: CASSFRIESEAFF
V gene: TRBV5-6

CDR3 protein: CASSFGGAGTQYF
V gene: TRBV7-8

CDR3 protein: CASSLGQSNTGELFF
V gene: TRBV2

CDR3 protein: CASSTRDEQYF
V gene: TRBV7-9

CDR3 protein: CASSTGGIGTQYF
V gene: TRBV18

CDR3 protein: CASSEQTTSTDTQYF
V gene: TRBV6-4

CDR3 protein: CASSTTGGWGTDTQYF
V gene: TRBV18

CDR3 protein: CASSQDGKVSNEQFF
V gene: TRBV4-2

CDR3 protein: CASSPLRQGVANEQYF
V gene: TRBV27

CDR3 protein: CASSELVVSNSQGNTIYF
V gene: TRBV6-1

CDR3 protein: CASSLGQDFNQPQHF
V gene: TRBV2

CDR3 protein: CASSWGGGTIYF
V gene: TRBV6-1

CDR3 protein: CASSPPASGVNNEQFF
V gene: TRBV18

CDR3 protein: CASSFGTSSYEQYF
V gene: TRBV5-5

CDR3 protein: CASSLGGFTHGTEAFF
V gene: TRBV5-4

CDR3 protein: CASSPGGANGELFF
V gene: TRBV28

CDR3 protein: CASSYSKGQPQHF
V gene: TRBV6-6

CDR3 protein: CASSVLYEQYF
V gene: TRBV2

CDR3 protein: CASSRDSSGWLFF
V gene: TRBV14

CDR3 protein: CASSLRQGRAFF
V gene: TRBV28

CDR3 protein: CASSSGLAGGQETQYF
V gene: TRBV5-4

CDR3 protein: CASSPYSPGTGLTGELFF
V gene: TRBV4-1

CDR3 protein: CASIKDRGSEKLFF
V gene: TRBV2

CDR3 protein: CASSGQINYGYTF
V gene: TRBV7-9

CDR3 protein: CASSETGPNTGELFF
V gene: TRBV2

CDR3 protein: CATSTYEQKVYGYTF
V gene: TRBV15

CDR3 protein: CASSMLLFEQYF
V gene: TRBV7-8

CDR3 protein: CASSVSKEHNTIYF
V gene: TRBV9

CDR3 protein: CASSSGQLMNTEAFF
V gene: TRBV5-1